Each of the 28 T cell receptor beta chains below was sequenced from the same sample in a study of blood T cell repertoires in COVID-19. Generated by immunoSEQ multiplex PCR, the TCRdb table keeps only in-frame clones and is missing some. The table shows about 73,000 clones, with around four fifths occurring only once. Sample: peripheral blood. Source of these receptors: an elderly man with active or convalescent COVID-19.

This chain links TRBV7-2 with TRBJ1-3; 7 bases map to TRBD1. J was trimmed by 4 bases and V by 0 bases; bases with no gene match: 3. CDR3 length: 15 amino acids. Germline V gene data show CDR1 as SGHTA and CDR2 as FQGNSA. In nucleotides, the CDR3 is TGTGCCAGCAGCTTAGCGACAGGGAAAGGAAACACCATATATTTT. This codes for CASSLATGKGNTIYF.

The chain couples TRBV3-1 (or the pseudogene TRBV3-2) to TRBJ1-4; D uncertain. Between the trimmed V and J ends, which lost 1 base and 8 bases, there was a span of 14 bases. CDR3 length: 15 amino acids. CDR1 is LGHDT, CDR2 YNNKEL, per germline (reference sequence). CDR3: CASSQVGGYPEKLFF. CDR3 DNA: TGTGCCAGCAGCCAAGTAGGAGGGTACCCCGAAAAACTGTTTTTT.

The sample holds one count of this clone. The chain is built from TRBV19 and TRBJ1-4, with 8 nucleotides matching TRBD1. With 7 bases clipped from V and 8 bases from J, the junction kept 24 bases outside the gene matches. The germline gives CDR1 LNHDA, CDR2 SQIVND (reference sequence). The CDR3 extends over 19 amino acids. The CDR3 here is CASTYSTWIRGRTREKLFF. In nucleotides, the CDR3 is TGTGCCAGTACATACTCGACCTGGATCAGGGGGCGTACTAGGGAAAAACTGTTTTTT.

J is TRBJ2-3 and V is TRBV3-1 (or the pseudogene TRBV3-2), with D unresolved. The V gene's germline CDR1 is LGHDT and CDR2 YNNKEL (reference sequence). CDR3 size: 12 residues. The V end lost 1 base, the J end lost 5 bases, and 4 bases lay between the germline ends. Written as DNA, the CDR3 is TGTGCCAGCAGCCAAGCGGGAGATACGCAGTATTTT. This gives the protein CASSQAGDTQYF.

This clone was picked up a small number of times. The gene calls are TRBV18 and TRBJ1-5; 9 nucleotides agree with TRBD1. J was trimmed by 4 bases and V by 2 bases; bases with no gene match: 12. The CDR3 spans 18 residues. CDR1 and CDR2 (germline): KGHSH, LQKENI. The CDR3 sequence is CASSPSVQDRGGNQPQHF. DNA for the CDR3: TGTGCCAGCTCACCATCGGTACAGGACAGGGGCGGGAATCAGCCCCAGCATTTT.

The V call is TRBV10-2, the J call TRBJ2-3; 7 positions agree with TRBD2. After removal of 8 bases from V and 0 bases from J, the junction contained 8 bases not matched to a gene. CDR3 length: 15 amino acids. CDR1 WSHSY and CDR2 SAAADI come from the germline V gene. CDR3 sequence reads: CASSTSGASTDTQYF. Here the CDR3 DNA reads TGCGCCAGCTCAACGAGCGGGGCTAGCACAGATACGCAGTATTTT.

The chain links TRBV5-1 to TRBJ2-7; 8 bases match TRBD2. In germline, CDR1 is SGHRS, CDR2 YFSETQ. V lost 4 bases, J lost 5 bases, and 11 bases stayed unmatched. The CDR3 loop spans 15 amino acids. The CDR3 is CASSPTSGLGNEQYF. CDR3 DNA sequence: TGCGCCAGCAGCCCTACTAGCGGACTGGGGAACGAGCAGTACTTC.

This clone is a singleton in its sample. This sequence joins TRBV5-1 and TRBJ1-4; D gene unclear. The CDR3 covers 15 residues. V dropped 2 bases and J dropped 2 bases, with 10 bases sitting between them. CDR1 is SGHRS and CDR2 is YFSETQ in the germline V gene. CDR3 amino acids: CASSFEQATNEKLFF. As DNA, the CDR3 is TGCGCCAGCAGCTTTGAGCAGGCTACTAATGAAAAACTGTTTTTT.

V gene TRBV5-1 combines with J gene TRBJ2-2, with 7 bases fitting TRBD1. The junction had 10 bases not matched to a gene; V was cut back by 2 bases and J by 0 bases. CDR3 length: 18 residues. Germline V gene sequence: CDR1 SGHRS, CDR2 YFSETQ. In nucleotides, the CDR3 is TGCGCCAGCAGCTTCTCATTTCGGGACAGAACGAACACCGGGGAGCTGTTTTTT. This encodes CASSFSFRDRTNTGELFF.

The chain couples TRBV7-2 to TRBJ2-2; possibly TRBD2 for D (5 bases). The germline V gene has CDR1 SGHTA and CDR2 FQGNSA. Trimming left V 5 bases short and J 4 bases short, with 14 bases between. The CDR3 covers 15 residues. CDR3 loop: CASSRLRGSTGELFF. The CDR3 nucleotides are TGTGCCAGCAGCCGTCTCCGGGGAAGCACCGGGGAGCTGTTTTTT.

This clone was found a few times. This rearrangement joins TRBV5-1 to TRBJ2-3; no clear D. Germline loops: CDR1 SGHRS, CDR2 YFSETQ. CDR3 length: 14 amino acids. V lost 4 bases and J 6 bases, leaving 15 bases between the germline ends. The CDR3 region has the DNA TGCGCCAGCAGCCACGACACCGGATGGGATACGCAGTATTTT. It codes for CASSHDTGWDTQYF.

A few counts support this clone. This chain uses TRBV28 with TRBJ2-7, with 7 bases that match TRBD1. Germline V gene sequence: CDR1 MDHEN, CDR2 SYDVKM. The CDR3 is made up of 13 amino acids. Germline trimming cut 5 bases from V and 6 bases from J; bases unmatched to any gene: 7. Written as DNA, the CDR3 is TGTGCCAGCAGTCTCGCCTACAGGGGCGAGCAGTACTTC. Translation gives CASSLAYRGEQYF.

The CDR3 loop reads CATRDRHPYEQYF. CDR3 coding DNA: TGTGCCACCCGGGACAGGCATCCCTACGAGCAGTACTTC. The J gene is TRBJ2-7, the V gene TRBV10-3; TRBD1 aligns across 8 bases. Germline loops: CDR1 ENHRY, CDR2 SYGVKD. The CDR3 length is 13 residues. V lost 10 bases and J lost 2; bases outside the gene matches: 7.

The chain carries TRBV6-4 and TRBJ2-1; possible D gene TRBD2, 5 bases. Trimming pared 4 bases from V and 9 bases from J, leaving 13 bases between. The V gene's germline CDR1 is MRHNA and CDR2 SNTAGT. CDR3 length: 13 amino acids. The CDR3 sequence: CASSVLEGAEQFF. CDR3 sequence (DNA): TGTGCCAGCAGTGTCCTAGAGGGTGCTGAGCAGTTCTTC.

This clone was seen a handful of times. The chain employs TRBV28 and TRBJ2-5; 9 nucleotides align to TRBD1. Trimming removed 5 bases from V and 7 bases from J; junction bases left unmatched: 14. CDR3 length: 16 residues. Germline loops: CDR1 MDHEN, CDR2 SYDVKM. The chain's CDR3 is CASSMTGTGSPRTQYF. The CDR3 nucleotides read TGTGCCAGCAGTATGACCGGGACAGGGTCCCCAAGGACCCAGTACTTC.

The chain recombines TRBV6-2 or TRBV6-3 with TRBJ2-3, with 13 bases lining up with TRBD2. V dropped 3 bases and J dropped 0; count of bases not matched to a gene: 9. In germline, CDR1 is MNHEY, CDR2 SVGEGT. The CDR3 runs to 19 residues. CDR3 protein: CASSYSGTSGVRSTDTQYF. For the CDR3, the DNA is TGTGCCAGCAGTTATTCCGGGACTAGCGGGGTCCGCAGCACAGATACGCAGTATTTT.

The chain combines TRBV12-5 with TRBJ1-5; 7 nucleotides agree with TRBD1. CDR1 is LGHNT, CDR2 FRNRAP, per germline. The trim removed 3 bases at V and 0 bases at J, leaving 5 bases unmatched. CDR3 size: 16 residues. The CDR3, as DNA: TGTGCTAGTGGTTTTAACAGGGGAAATAGCAATCAGCCCCAGCATTTT. Protein product: CASGFNRGNSNQPQHF.

This clone has a handful of counts. The V and J genes are TRBV5-1 and TRBJ1-2, with 8 bases identical to TRBD1. The CDR3 runs to 16 residues. With V trimmed by 4 bases and J by 3 bases, 11 bases remained unmatched. CDR1 is SGHRS, CDR2 YFSETQ, per germline. The CDR3 coding sequence is TGCGCCAGCAGCATGGGGGACAGGCGAGACTACTATGGCTACACCTTC. This sequence encodes CASSMGDRRDYYGYTF. Variable domain in full (rest from reference TRBV5-1 and TRBJ1-2): KAGVTQTPRYLIKTRGQQVTLSCSPISGHRSVSWYQQTPGQGLQFLFEYFSETQRNKGNFPGRFSGRQFSNSRSEMNVSTLELGDSALYLCASSMGDRRDYYGYTFGSGTRLTVV.

The rearrangement uses TRBV3-1 (or the pseudogene TRBV3-2) and TRBJ2-7, with 7 bases matching TRBD1. CDR3 length equals 15 residues. With 2 bases clipped from V and 7 bases from J, the junction kept 11 bases outside the gene matches. The germline gives CDR1 LGHDT, CDR2 YNNKEL (reference sequence). The CDR3 coding sequence is TGTGCCAGCAGCCAACGTTACAGGGGTCTAGGGGAGCAGTACTTC. As protein: CASSQRYRGLGEQYF.

The V gene is TRBV19, the J gene TRBJ2-1; D might be TRBD2 (6 bases). This CDR3 comprises 15 residues. Looked up from germline, CDR1 is LNHDA and CDR2 is SQIVND (reference sequence). With 3 bases removed from V and 8 bases from J, the gap between germline ends came to 17 bases. The chain's CDR3 is CASSILTGAGHEQFF. CDR3 nucleotides: TGTGCCAGTAGTATTTTGACGGGAGCGGGCCATGAGCAGTTCTTC.

V and J are TRBV5-1 and TRBJ2-7; TRBD1 aligns across 7 bases. The CDR3 is 13 amino acids. The ends lost 2 bases at V and 2 bases at J; junction bases unmatched: 1. CDR1 and CDR2 (germline): SGHRS, YFSETQ. DNA for the CDR3: TGCGCCAGCAGCTTCGGGACAGCCTACGAGCAGTACTTC. As protein: CASSFGTAYEQYF.

The chain joins TRBV4-1 to TRBJ2-1, with a weak D call TRBD1 (6 bases). Trimming removed 10 bases from V and 7 bases from J, with 17 bases in between. The germline gives CDR1 MGHRA, CDR2 YSYEKL. CDR3 length equals 13 residues. CDR3 nucleotides: TGCGCCACCAAGCAGACAGGAGTTAATGAGCAGTTCTTC. Translated: CATKQTGVNEQFF.

The chain combines TRBV12-5 with TRBJ2-7; a possible D gene is TRBD2 (6 bases). This CDR3 spans 17 amino acids. Germline V gives CDR1 LGHNT, CDR2 FRNRAP. The V gene lost 5 bases and the J gene lost 4 bases, with 24 bases spanning the gap. The CDR3 region is CASGPKKNPAGPYEQYF. DNA of the CDR3: TGTGCTAGTGGTCCCAAAAAGAACCCGGCGGGGCCTTACGAGCAGTACTTC.

The V call is TRBV7-6, the J call TRBJ1-1, with TRBD1 matching 10 bases. In germline, CDR1 is SGHVS, CDR2 FNYEAQ. Germline trimming cut 4 bases from V and 1 base from J; bases unmatched to any gene: 6. CDR3 length equals 16 residues. This CDR3 is CASSSGTGVRNTEAFF. The CDR3 bases are TGTGCCAGCAGCTCCGGGACAGGGGTGAGGAACACTGAAGCTTTCTTT.

The chain uses TRBV20-1 and TRBJ1-2; D remains ambiguous. Trimming removed 4 bases at V and 8 bases at J, with 11 bases between. Germline CDR1 and CDR2: DFQATT and SNEGSKA (reference sequence). CDR3 length: 11 residues. The CDR3 coding sequence is TGCAGTGCTACAGACACTAGGGGCTACACCTTC. This codes for CSATDTRGYTF.

A few counts support this clone. The chain joins TRBV28 to TRBJ2-1; D perhaps matches TRBD1 (6 bases). Trimming took 5 bases from V and 6 from J, leaving 14 bases between them. CDR1 and CDR2 (germline): MDHEN, SYDVKM. There are 14 residues in the CDR3. The CDR3 here is CASSPYRDGNEQFF. CDR3 sequence (DNA): TGTGCCAGCAGTCCCTACAGGGATGGCAATGAGCAGTTCTTC. The whole variable domain, remainder taken from reference TRBV28 and TRBJ2-1, is DVKVTQSSRYLVKRTGEKVFLECVQDMDHENMFWYRQDPGLGLRLIYFSYDVKMKEKGDIPEGYSVSREKKERFSLILESASTNQTSMYLCASSPYRDGNEQFFGPGTRLTVL.

The V and J genes are TRBV6-2 or TRBV6-3 and TRBJ1-1; 8 positions agree with TRBD1. Germline lookup yields CDR1 MNHEY and CDR2 SVGEGT. CDR3 size: 14 residues. The V and J ends lost 5 bases and 4 bases, in that order; junction bases with no gene match: 6. The CDR3 DNA is TGTGCCAGCAGTAGACAGGGGCCCCTCACTGAAGCTTTCTTT. Protein: CASSRQGPLTEAFF.

This clone showed up just a few times. The chain carries TRBV6-1 and TRBJ1-2; 8 positions match TRBD1. The CDR3 totals 13 residues. CDR1 is MNHNS, CDR2 SASEGT, per germline. V was clipped by 3 bases and J by 4 bases; unmatched bases: 1. The CDR3 here is CASSDGTGYGYTF. The CDR3 DNA sequence: TGTGCCAGCAGTGACGGGACAGGCTATGGCTACACCTTC.